The 24 T cell receptor beta chains below come from one sample, sequenced in a study of Graves' ophthalmopathy and Graves' hyperthyroidism. Researchers took RNA transcripts and amplified TCR beta CDR3 regions from them. HTBI-primed first-round RT-PCR preceded second-round multiplex PCR. TCRdb re-derived calls from the multiplex PCR reads in MiXCR, one entry per CDR3 protein. This table holds some 410,000 distinct CDR3 sequences, under 25% found once. Sequencing was performed on peripheral blood. These receptors all come from a woman under 30 with stable Graves' hyperthyroidism.

This clonotype was detected many times. The genes are TRBV11-2 and TRBJ1-3; D is unclear. The CDR3 contains 12 residues. Germline-derived CDR1 and CDR2 are SGHAT and FQNNGV. V was trimmed by 5 bases and J by 8 bases, leaving 10 bases between them. Written as DNA, the CDR3 is TGTGCCAGCAGCACCCACTTGGACACCATATATTTT. Protein: CASSTHLDTIYF.

This clonotype came up many times. This chain connects TRBV7-3 to TRBJ2-5; D is undetermined. Trimming stripped 5 bases from V and 2 bases from J, with 12 bases between. Germline assignment: CDR1 SGHTA and CDR2 FQGTGA. This CDR3 contains 14 residues. The CDR3 protein is CASSTIEEQETQYF. Here the CDR3 DNA reads TGTGCCAGCAGCACGATCGAGGAGCAAGAGACCCAGTACTTC.

This clonotype was observed at least ten times. In DNA, the CDR3 is TGCAGTGCTAGACGGGACATCGCCTACGAGCAGTACTTC. Its translation: CSARRDIAYEQYF. This chain connects TRBV20-1 to TRBJ2-7, with a possible D match to TRBD1 (6 bases). With 2 bases removed from V and 2 bases from J, the gap between germline ends came to 10 bases. Germline V gives CDR1 DFQATT, CDR2 SNEGSKA (reference sequence). The length of the CDR3 is 13 residues.

This clonotype showed up many times. The J gene is TRBJ1-2, the V gene TRBV7-9; the D is unclear. CDR1 is SEHNR, CDR2 FQNEAQ, per germline (reference sequence). Deletions cut 5 bases from V and 5 bases from J, with 12 bases between. The CDR3 has 13 residues. The CDR3 spells CASSVIGPYGYTF. CDR3 DNA sequence: TGTGCCAGCAGCGTCATCGGACCTTATGGCTACACCTTC.

There are a few counts of this clonotype. The chain is built from TRBV24-1 and TRBJ2-2; 8 bases fit TRBD1. Germline V CDR1 and CDR2: KGHDR, SFDVKD. CDR3 size: 15 residues. Trimming at V came to 5 bases and at J to 3 bases, leaving 4 bases not matched to a gene. CDR3 residues: CATSATDRDTGELFF. CDR3 bases: TGTGCCACCAGTGCTACGGACAGGGACACCGGGGAGCTGTTTTTT.

The chain carries TRBV18 and TRBJ2-5; possible D gene TRBD2, 5 bases. The V end was cut by 5 bases, the J end by 5 bases, with 21 bases between. Germline V gene sequence: CDR1 KGHSH, CDR2 LQKENI. The CDR3 sequence is 16 residues long. The CDR3 loop is CASSNLFGELGETQYF. The CDR3 DNA is TGTGCCAGCTCAAACCTCTTCGGGGAGTTGGGGGAGACCCAGTACTTC.

A word on this clonotype: This may be a read error: a much more frequent sequence differs by one nucleotide. This likely comes from a read error, as the CDR3 has no conserved phenylalanine or tryptophan at its end. V usage is TRBV30 and J usage is TRBJ1-5; 8 bases fit TRBD1. CDR1 and CDR2 (germline): GTSNPN, SVGIG (reference sequence). V lost 7 bases to trimming and J lost 3 bases; unmatched junction nucleotides: 8. This CDR3 is 14 amino acids long. In DNA form, the CDR3 reads TGTGCCTCCCAAGCGACAGGGGCCAATCAGCCCCAGCATTAT. Its protein product is CASQATGANQPQHY.

This clonotype turned up a few times. This sequence may be a read error, since a much larger clone differs from it by one base. The V and J genes are TRBV6-5 and TRBJ1-6; 10 bases match TRBD1. Germline CDR1 and CDR2: MNHEY and SVGAGI. CDR3 length: 16 residues. DNA for the CDR3: TGTGCCAGCAGTTTTCTCCCTGGGACAGGGGAATCACACCTCCACTTT. Protein sequence: CASSFLPGTGESHLHF.

The rearrangement joins TRBV20-1 to TRBJ2-5; D is unresolved. This CDR3 spans 13 amino acids. V dropped 7 bases and J dropped 2 bases, with 14 bases sitting between them. From germline, CDR1 is DFQATT and CDR2 SNEGSKA (reference sequence). The CDR3 loop is CSVRTALQETQYF. In nucleotides, the CDR3 is TGCAGTGTACGGACCGCCCTGCAAGAGACCCAGTACTTC.

The rearrangement uses TRBV12-3 or TRBV12-4 and TRBJ1-1, with D possibly being TRBD1 (6 bases). This CDR3 comprises 17 residues. Trimming left V 6 bases short and J 4 bases short, with 24 bases between. The CDR3 DNA follows: TGTGCCAGCAGGCCCCGCGCTTCACAGGGTAGGGGCACTGAAGCTTTCTTT. It yields the protein CASRPRASQGRGTEAFF.

This clonotype was counted at least ten times. The chain joins TRBV30 to TRBJ1-6, with TRBD1 matching 7 bases. The CDR3 contains 15 residues. Germline V gives CDR1 GTSNPN, CDR2 SVGIG (reference sequence). J lost 5 bases, V lost 1 base, and 5 bases had no gene match. The CDR3 here is CAWSAIGTDNSPLHF. CDR3 nucleotide sequence: TGTGCCTGGAGTGCTATCGGGACAGATAATTCACCCCTCCACTTT.

This clonotype has at least ten counts. This chain joins TRBV6-5 and TRBJ2-2, with a possible D match to TRBD1 (6 bases). The CDR3 consists of 16 residues. Germline V lookup: CDR1 MNHEY, CDR2 SVGAGI. The ends were cut back, 4 bases at V and 7 bases at J, with 19 bases in the middle. Here the CDR3 DNA reads TGTGCCAGCAGTTTTGGGGTGACAGGAAGGATCGGGGAGCTGTTTTTT. Amino acid sequence: CASSFGVTGRIGELFF.

This chain links TRBV2 with TRBJ2-7, with 8 bases that match TRBD2. V lost 3 bases and J lost 6; bases outside the gene matches: 10. CDR1 and CDR2 (germline): SNHLY, FYNNEI. The CDR3 loop spans 15 amino acids. The CDR3 loop reads CASSDLYGRAFEQYF. The CDR3 nucleotides read TGTGCCAGCAGTGACCTCTACGGGAGGGCCTTCGAGCAGTACTTC.

This clonotype was observed many times. The V gene is TRBV20-1, the J gene TRBJ2-7, with D possibly matching TRBD2 (7 bases). V lost 6 bases and J lost 1, with 16 bases in between. The germline V gene encodes CDR1 DFQATT and CDR2 SNEGSKA (reference sequence). The CDR3 has 14 residues. CDR3 protein: CSAPEGEGSYEQYF. The CDR3 bases are TGCAGTGCCCCGGAGGGGGAGGGTTCCTACGAGCAGTACTTC.

This clonotype was picked up many times. CDR3 residues: CASNQDRESYGYTF. CDR3 DNA: TGTGCCAGCAACCAGGACAGGGAAAGCTATGGCTACACCTTC. V usage is TRBV6-5 and J usage is TRBJ1-2, with TRBD1 matching over 8 bases. J was trimmed by 4 bases and V by 7 bases; bases with no gene match: 8. CDR3 size: 14 residues. Germline V gives CDR1 MNHEY, CDR2 SVGAGI.

This clonotype has ten or more counts. The chain links TRBV11-2 to TRBJ1-1; no clear D gene. Germline CDR1 and CDR2: SGHAT and FQNNGV. V was clipped by 5 bases and J by 3 bases, with 4 bases between them. CDR3 size: 11 residues. The DNA for the CDR3 is TGTGCCAGCAGCCTGCACACTGAAGCTTTCTTT. Amino acids: CASSLHTEAFF.

This clonotype occurred many times. The V and J genes are TRBV29-1 and TRBJ2-7; 16 nucleotides align to TRBD2. Germline assignment: CDR1 SQVTM and CDR2 ANQGSEA. The J segment lost 6 bases and the V segment lost 5 bases, leaving 4 bases of the junction unmatched. The CDR3 is made up of 14 amino acids. CDR3 in amino acids: CSVRGLAGGSEQYF. The CDR3 DNA is TGCAGCGTTCGGGGACTAGCGGGGGGGAGCGAGCAGTACTTC.

Points on this clonotype: This may arise from a read error, as a much more abundant clone is one base away. The chain carries TRBV3-1 and TRBJ1-1; D is perhaps TRBD1 (5 bases). Germline CDR1 is LGHDT and CDR2 is YNNKEL (reference sequence). The length of the CDR3 is 15 residues. CDR3 region: CASSPGWFTNSEAFF. The CDR3, as DNA: TGTGCCAGCAGCCCAGGGTGGTTTACGAACTCTGAAGCTTTCTTT.

This clonotype is a singleton in its sample. V gene TRBV6-1 combines with J gene TRBJ2-5; D unresolved. The CDR3 spans 17 residues. V lost 6 bases, J lost 1 base, and 21 bases lay in between. CDR1 and CDR2 (germline): MNHNS, SASEGT. The DNA for the CDR3 is TGTGCCAGCAGCAAACCTGTGGGTCTCAGGCTCCAAGAGACCCAGTACTTC. Translation gives CASSKPVGLRLQETQYF.

This clonotype came up many times. V and J are TRBV12-3 or TRBV12-4 and TRBJ1-2, with unresolved D. This CDR3 contains 13 residues. V lost 2 bases to trimming and J lost 6 bases, with 10 bases between them. The CDR3 loop is CASSLNEPDGYTF. The CDR3 DNA reads TGTGCCAGCAGTTTAAACGAACCTGATGGCTACACCTTC.

This clonotype has ten or more counts. The J gene is TRBJ1-2, the V gene TRBV2; 7 bases fit TRBD1. The trim removed 2 bases at V and 8 bases at J, leaving 8 bases unmatched. The germline V gene has CDR1 SNHLY and CDR2 FYNNEI. The length of the CDR3 is 14 residues. The CDR3 DNA reads TGTGCCAGCAGTGAATCGACAGGGATGTGGGGCTACACCTTC. Translating gives CASSESTGMWGYTF.

This clonotype was detected ten times or more. The rearrangement joins TRBV7-9 to TRBJ1-6; a weak D match, TRBD1 (5 bases). Germline V CDR1 and CDR2: SEHNR, FQNEAQ (reference sequence). The CDR3 runs to 16 residues. Trimming stripped 1 base from V and 10 bases from J, with 17 bases between. CDR3 sequence (DNA): TGTGCCAGCAGCTTAGTAGGAGGACGGGGCGGATCACCCCTCCACTTT. Encoded protein: CASSLVGGRGGSPLHF.

This clonotype was seen repeatedly, ten times or more. The J gene is TRBJ2-7, the V gene TRBV27; D may correspond to TRBD1 or TRBD2 (6 bases each). V was trimmed by 4 bases and J by 3 bases, leaving 13 bases between them. This CDR3 spans 14 amino acids. CDR1 is MNHEY, CDR2 SMNVEV, per germline (reference sequence). The CDR3 nucleotides are TGTGCCAGCAGTTGGGGGGCTTCCAGCTACGAGCAGTACTTC. The encoded protein is CASSWGASSYEQYF.

This chain connects TRBV28 to TRBJ1-1; TRBD1 is a possible D gene (6 bases). Trimming removed 4 bases at V and 3 bases at J, with 12 bases between. Germline-derived CDR1 and CDR2 are MDHEN and SYDVKM. CDR3 size: 14 residues. The CDR3 protein is CASSSDSVDTEAFF. Here the CDR3 DNA reads TGTGCCAGCAGTTCGGACAGCGTCGACACTGAAGCTTTCTTT.